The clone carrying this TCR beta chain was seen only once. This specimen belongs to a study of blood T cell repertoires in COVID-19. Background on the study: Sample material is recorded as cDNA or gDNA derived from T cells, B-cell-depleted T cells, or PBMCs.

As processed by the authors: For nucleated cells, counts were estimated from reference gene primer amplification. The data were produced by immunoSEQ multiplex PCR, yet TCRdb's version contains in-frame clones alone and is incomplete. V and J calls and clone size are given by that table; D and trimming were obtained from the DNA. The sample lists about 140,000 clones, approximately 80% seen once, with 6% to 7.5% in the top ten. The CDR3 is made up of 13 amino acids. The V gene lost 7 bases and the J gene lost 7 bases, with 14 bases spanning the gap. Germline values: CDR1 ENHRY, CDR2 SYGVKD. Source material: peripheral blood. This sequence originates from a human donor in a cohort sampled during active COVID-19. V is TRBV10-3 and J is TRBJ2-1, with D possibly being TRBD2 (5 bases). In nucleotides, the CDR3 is TGTGCCATCACCTCGGCCACGGGGAATGAGCAGTTCTTC. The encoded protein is CAITSATGNEQFF.